The 7 T cell receptor beta chains in this list originate from one sample, sequenced in a study of radiation and T cells in renal cell carcinoma. TCRdb's copy holds only in-frame clones and misses some; the assay was immunoSEQ multiplex PCR. The sample lists 100,000 to 150,000 clones; 88% were seen once. The time point: blood 2 weeks post-SBRT. As to treatment: 15 Gy SBRT to primary tumor, nephrectomy 4 weeks later. The material sequenced was blood, taken from a patient whose treatment included radiotherapy and nephrectomy. The receptors were sampled from a woman between 70 and 85 years old with renal cell carcinoma.

The chain is built from TRBV28 and TRBJ1-5; perhaps TRBD1 as D (5 bases). Looked up from germline, CDR1 is MDHEN and CDR2 is SYDVKM. Trimming took 4 bases from V and 0 from J, leaving 7 bases between them. This CDR3 contains 14 residues. CDR3 DNA sequence: TGTGCCAGCAGTTGGGGGGATAGCAATCAGCCCCAGCATTTT. Translation: CASSWGDSNQPQHF.

The chain joins TRBV6-1 to TRBJ2-2, with D uncertain. V lost 4 bases to trimming and J lost 4 bases, with 10 bases between them. There are 14 residues in the CDR3. Germline CDR1 MNHNS, CDR2 SASEGT. CDR3 nucleotide sequence: TGTGCCAGCAGTGTCAGACCGAGCACCGGGGAGCTGTTTTTT. This codes for CASSVRPSTGELFF.

This chain uses TRBV18 with TRBJ1-5, with D unclear. V gave up 3 bases and J gave up 3 bases, with 12 bases separating them. The CDR3 extends over 15 amino acids. Germline lookup yields CDR1 KGHSH and CDR2 LQKENI. This chain's CDR3 is CASSPRRPLNQPQHF. The CDR3, as DNA: TGTGCCAGCTCACCCCGACGGCCTCTCAATCAGCCCCAGCATTTT. Combining the CDR3 with reference TRBV18 and TRBJ1-5 gives the whole variable domain NAGVMQNPRHLVRRRGQEARLRCSPMKGHSHVYWYRQLPEEGLKFMVYLQKENIIDESGMPKERFSAEFPKEGPSILRIQQVVRGDSAAYFCASSPRRPLNQPQHFGDGTRLSIL.

This chain joins TRBV30 and TRBJ1-5; TRBD1 matches at 10 bases. Germline lookup yields CDR1 GTSNPN and CDR2 SVGIG (reference sequence). This CDR3 contains 14 residues. V was pared by 2 bases and J by 6 bases, with 4 bases of the junction left unmatched. The CDR3 here is CAWSPGTGVQPQHF. The CDR3 coding sequence is TGTGCCTGGAGTCCCGGGACAGGGGTTCAGCCCCAGCATTTT. The full variable domain, its missing parts supplied by reference TRBV30 and TRBJ1-5, is SQTIHQWPATLVQPVGSPLSLECTVEGTSNPNLYWYRQAAGRGLQLLFYSVGIGQISSEVPQNLSASRPQDRQFILSSKKLLLSDSGFYLCAWSPGTGVQPQHFGDGTRLSIL.

This clone was observed a single time. This rearrangement joins TRBV30 to TRBJ1-2; 8 bases agree with TRBD1. CDR3 length equals 16 residues. CDR1 is GTSNPN and CDR2 is SVGIG in the germline V gene (reference sequence). With 2 bases clipped from V and 4 bases from J, the junction kept 12 bases outside the gene matches. The CDR3 nucleotides read TGTGCCTGGAGTTGGGGGATCGGACAGGGCAGCTATGGCTACACCTTC. Amino acid sequence: CAWSWGIGQGSYGYTF.

This clone was recorded only once. The chain employs TRBV30 and TRBJ1-2; no definite D call. Germline CDR1 and CDR2: GTSNPN and SVGIG (reference sequence). The CDR3 spans 15 residues. V was cut by 2 bases and J by 9 bases, with 22 bases left in between. The CDR3 reads CAWSISGIGPRSYTF. The CDR3 DNA follows: TGTGCCTGGAGTATCTCGGGCATAGGACCCAGGAGCTACACCTTC. Complete variable domain (other parts from reference TRBV30 and TRBJ1-2): SQTIHQWPATLVQPVGSPLSLECTVEGTSNPNLYWYRQAAGRGLQLLFYSVGIGQISSEVPQNLSASRPQDRQFILSSKKLLLSDSGFYLCAWSISGIGPRSYTFGSGTRLTVV.

The chain employs TRBV5-1 and TRBJ1-2; no clear D. The CDR3 has 14 residues. Trimming took off 0 bases at V and 8 bases at J, with 14 bases between the two ends. Germline V CDR1 and CDR2: SGHRS, YFSETQ. CDR3 bases: TGCGCCAGCAGCTTGGAAGGTGAAATTGGCGGCTACACCTTC. Protein: CASSLEGEIGGYTF.